A single sample gave rise to the 9 T cell receptor beta chains below, sequenced in a study of blood T cell repertoires in COVID-19. The repertoire was sequenced with immunoSEQ multiplex PCR; TCRdb's copy has only in-frame clones and lacks some. The sample lists roughly 34,000 clones, roughly nine tenths occurring once. The source material was peripheral blood. These receptors all come from a woman older than 75 with active or convalescent COVID-19.

This clone showed up just once. This chain joins TRBV3-1 (or the pseudogene TRBV3-2) and TRBJ2-2; the match to TRBD2 covers 9 bases. The V and J ends lost 4 bases and 1 base, in that order; junction bases with no gene match: 13. CDR3 length: 19 amino acids. Germline V CDR1 and CDR2: LGHDT, YNNKEL (reference sequence). The CDR3 loop reads CASSRTDIAGGLNTGELFF. The CDR3 nucleotides are TGTGCCAGCAGCCGCACAGATATCGCGGGGGGGCTGAACACCGGGGAGCTGTTTTTT.

Only one count was recorded for this clone. CDR3 nucleotide sequence: TGTGCCAGTAGGACCACAGGGGTCAATTCACCCCTCCACTTT. It yields the protein CASRTTGVNSPLHF. V usage is TRBV19 and J usage is TRBJ1-6, with 7 bases lining up with TRBD1. This CDR3 spans 14 amino acids. The germline gives CDR1 LNHDA, CDR2 SQIVND (reference sequence). V shed 6 bases and J 7 bases; nucleotides not matched to a gene: 6.

V gene TRBV10-3 combines with J gene TRBJ2-7; possible D gene TRBD2, 5 bases. In germline, CDR1 is ENHRY, CDR2 SYGVKD. Trimming shortened V by 6 bases and J by 6 bases, and 18 bases separated the two germline ends. The CDR3 spans 14 residues. The CDR3 DNA sequence: TGTGCCATCAGCGGACGGGAAGGTATGGGCGAGCAGTACTTC. As protein: CAISGREGMGEQYF.

The V call is TRBV7-3, the J call TRBJ2-5; D is possibly TRBD2 (7 bases). Germline-derived CDR1 and CDR2 are SGHTA and FQGTGA. This CDR3 comprises 13 residues. With 2 bases removed from V and 7 bases from J, the gap between germline ends came to 11 bases. The CDR3 loop is CASSLAGAGTQYF. Written as DNA, the CDR3 is TGTGCCAGCAGCTTAGCGGGGGCGGGGACCCAGTACTTC.

This rearrangement joins TRBV19 to TRBJ2-1, with 9 bases aligning to TRBD2. Germline CDR1 and CDR2: LNHDA and SQIVND (reference sequence). CDR3 size: 15 residues. The J segment lost 5 bases and the V segment lost 9 bases, leaving 11 bases of the junction unmatched. The CDR3 nucleotides read TGTGCCAGCCTAAAAAGCGGGGGGCCTGACAATGAGCAGTTCTTC. This codes for CASLKSGGPDNEQFF.

CDR3 sequence: CASKSGGVDNQPQHF. CDR3 nucleotide sequence: TGTGCCAGTAAATCCGGGGGGGTAGATAATCAGCCCCAGCATTTT. The chain has TRBV19 and TRBJ1-5; a possible D gene is TRBD1 (5 bases). The CDR3 is 15 amino acids. The germline V and J ends were trimmed by 7 bases and 4 bases, with 17 bases remaining between them. Germline V gene lookup returns CDR1 LNHDA and CDR2 SQIVND (reference sequence).

The rearrangement joins TRBV19 to TRBJ1-3; D uncertain. Trimming stripped 3 bases from V and 2 bases from J, with 14 bases between. Looked up from germline, CDR1 is LNHDA and CDR2 is SQIVND (reference sequence). The CDR3 totals 16 residues. Written as DNA, the CDR3 is TGTGCCAGTAGTATTGGTTCGGGGAGAGCTGGAAACACCATATATTTT. Residues: CASSIGSGRAGNTIYF.

The CDR3: CASSRARGGSEAFF. The CDR3 nucleotides are TGTGCCAGTAGTAGGGCAAGGGGTGGTTCTGAAGCTTTCTTT. The chain joins TRBV19 to TRBJ1-1; D possibly corresponds to TRBD1 (5 bases). The CDR3 covers 14 residues. Germline V lookup: CDR1 LNHDA, CDR2 SQIVND (reference sequence). V lost 4 bases and J lost 6, with 15 bases in between. The complete variable domain, with remaining parts taken from reference TRBV19 and TRBJ1-1, reads DGGITQSPKYLFRKEGQNVTLSCEQNLNHDAMYWYRQDPGQGLRLIYYSQIVNDFQKGDIAEGYSVSREKKESFPLTVTSAQKNPTAFYLCASSRARGGSEAFFGQGTRLTVV.

The J gene is TRBJ2-3, the V gene TRBV12-5; 8 positions match TRBD2. Trimming took 1 base from V and 1 from J; bases not matched to a gene: 1. Germline-derived CDR1 and CDR2 are LGHNT and FRNRAP. This CDR3 has 15 residues. Here the CDR3 DNA reads TGTGCTAGTGGTTTGGGTAGCGGGGGCACAGATACGCAGTATTTT. It translates to CASGLGSGGTDTQYF.